This passage covers 30 T cell receptor beta chains from one sample sequenced in a study of cytomegalovirus exposure and HLA in healthy donors. PCR was performed using 60 Vbeta and 13 Jbeta primers. The table came from immunoSEQ multiplex PCR; TCRdb's copy has only in-frame clones and leaves some out. The data hold about 98,000 clones, with about 85% observed a single time. Sample: PBMCs. These receptors were taken from a female donor in good health and CMV-seropositive.

This chain links TRBV25-1 with TRBJ1-2, with D maybe TRBD1 (5 bases). The CDR3 covers 15 residues. Germline V gene lookup returns CDR1 MGHDK and CDR2 SYGVNS. V lost 5 bases and J 8 bases, leaving 21 bases between the germline ends. The CDR3 is CASSPPGGNRQGYTF. The CDR3 bases are TGTGCCAGCAGTCCCCCCGGGGGGAATAGACAAGGCTACACCTTC.

The chain joins TRBV6-1 to TRBJ1-5; D gene ambiguous. Trimming took 1 base from V and 0 from J, leaving 7 bases between them. The V gene's germline CDR1 is MNHNS and CDR2 SASEGT. This CDR3 contains 15 residues. The CDR3 DNA reads TGTGCCAGCAGTGAAGGGAGGGTTAGCAATCAGCCCCAGCATTTT. Translating gives CASSEGRVSNQPQHF.

The rearrangement links TRBV6-5 to TRBJ2-1; D may be TRBD2 (6 bases). With 0 bases removed from V and 2 bases from J, the gap between germline ends came to 8 bases. CDR1 and CDR2 (germline): MNHEY, SVGAGI. CDR3 length: 15 amino acids. The CDR3 protein is CASSYSREPYNEQFF. The DNA for the CDR3 is TGTGCCAGCAGTTACTCGCGGGAACCCTACAATGAGCAGTTCTTC.

This sequence joins TRBV27 and TRBJ2-1, with D perhaps matching TRBD2 (7 bases). Germline V gives CDR1 MNHEY, CDR2 SMNVEV (reference sequence). The CDR3 sequence is 14 residues long. V dropped 7 bases and J dropped 2 bases, with 12 bases sitting between them. The CDR3 is CASTPGGAYNEQFF. As DNA, the CDR3 is TGTGCCAGCACCCCGGGGGGCGCCTACAATGAGCAGTTCTTC.

This clone is a singleton in its sample. The chain carries TRBV6-5 and TRBJ1-2; a possible D gene is TRBD1 (5 bases). This CDR3 has 13 amino acids. Trimming pared 2 bases from V and 8 bases from J, leaving 12 bases between. Looked up from germline, CDR1 is MNHEY and CDR2 is SVGAGI. CDR3 DNA: TGTGCCAGCAGTTACCGCCCGACAGAAGGCTACACCTTC. Protein sequence: CASSYRPTEGYTF.

J is TRBJ1-1 and V is TRBV19; 10 nucleotides agree with TRBD1. CDR1 LNHDA and CDR2 SQIVND come from the germline V gene (reference sequence). The junction had 6 bases not matched to a gene; V was cut back by 3 bases and J by 5 bases. This CDR3 is 15 amino acids long. The CDR3 DNA reads TGTGCCAGTAGTATGCGGGACAGGGGCGAAACTGAAGCTTTCTTT. It specifies CASSMRDRGETEAFF.

The chain combines TRBV6-1 with TRBJ1-1; tentatively, D is TRBD1 (5 bases). Germline CDR1 MNHNS, CDR2 SASEGT. Trimming removed 2 bases from V and 1 base from J, with 11 bases in between. The CDR3 loop spans 15 amino acids. The CDR3 loop is CASSERRQRNTEAFF. The DNA of the CDR3 is TGTGCCAGCAGTGAAAGGCGACAGCGGAACACTGAAGCTTTCTTT.

The CDR3: CSARTGPNTEAFF. Here the CDR3 DNA reads TGCAGCGCTCGGACAGGGCCGAACACTGAAGCTTTCTTT. This rearrangement joins TRBV29-1 to TRBJ1-1, with 8 bases matching TRBD1. The CDR3 extends over 13 amino acids. The ends lost 7 bases at V and 1 base at J; junction bases unmatched: 5. Germline V gene sequence: CDR1 SQVTM, CDR2 ANQGSEA.

In its sample, this clone was seen once. The J gene is TRBJ1-1, the V gene TRBV6-5, with D perhaps matching TRBD1 (6 bases). V dropped 2 bases and J dropped 2 bases, with 15 bases sitting between them. Germline CDR1 and CDR2: MNHEY and SVGAGI. The CDR3 sequence is 16 residues long. The CDR3 coding sequence is TGTGCCAGCAGTTACGACCTGAGTGGGGGCAACACTGAAGCTTTCTTT. Translation: CASSYDLSGGNTEAFF.

In its sample, this clone was seen a few times. This sequence joins TRBV14 and TRBJ2-1; perhaps TRBD1 as D (5 bases). Trimming cost V 4 bases and J 12 bases, with 13 bases left between them. Germline loops: CDR1 SGHDN, CDR2 FVKESK. The CDR3 loop spans 12 amino acids. CDR3 residues: CASSPKGLRQFF. The CDR3 DNA follows: TGTGCCAGCAGCCCCAAGGGGCTAAGGCAGTTCTTC.

The rearrangement links TRBV4-1 to TRBJ2-7; D unresolved. Germline lookup yields CDR1 MGHRA and CDR2 YSYEKL. The V gene lost 2 bases and the J gene lost 2 bases, with 4 bases spanning the gap. This CDR3 spans 12 amino acids. CDR3 sequence (DNA): TGCGCCAGCAGCCAAAACACCTACGAGCAGTACTTC. It specifies CASSQNTYEQYF.

This rearrangement joins TRBV27 to TRBJ2-2, with TRBD2 matching 13 bases. With V trimmed by 5 bases and J by 6 bases, 12 bases remained unmatched. In germline, CDR1 is MNHEY, CDR2 SMNVEV (reference sequence). CDR3 size: 18 residues. This CDR3 is CASSPYRLAGGSAGELFF. The DNA for the CDR3 is TGTGCCAGCAGTCCATACAGACTAGCGGGAGGAAGCGCCGGGGAGCTGTTTTTT.

This sequence joins TRBV28 and TRBJ2-5; D gene uncertain. This CDR3 comprises 15 residues. Trimming removed 6 bases at V and 3 bases at J, with 17 bases between. Germline V gives CDR1 MDHEN, CDR2 SYDVKM. The CDR3: CASSPTYLTEETQYF. The DNA of the CDR3 is TGTGCCAGCAGCCCAACCTACTTAACCGAAGAGACCCAGTACTTC. The variable domain in full, completed from reference TRBV28 and TRBJ2-5, reads DVKVTQSSRYLVKRTGEKVFLECVQDMDHENMFWYRQDPGLGLRLIYFSYDVKMKEKGDIPEGYSVSREKKERFSLILESASTNQTSMYLCASSPTYLTEETQYFGPGTRLLVL.

The chain links TRBV2 to TRBJ2-2; D is possibly TRBD2 (6 bases). The CDR3 has 16 amino acids. Germline lookup yields CDR1 SNHLY and CDR2 FYNNEI. The germline V and J ends were trimmed by 4 bases and 6 bases, with 18 bases remaining between them. CDR3 sequence: CASSVGGAGTAGELFF. Written as DNA, the CDR3 is TGTGCCAGCAGTGTTGGAGGGGCAGGGACCGCCGGGGAGCTGTTTTTT.

Regarding this clone: Other nucleotide sequences in the sample specify the same CDR3. J is TRBJ2-7 and V is TRBV5-1, with 7 bases matching TRBD2. The J segment lost 0 bases and the V segment lost 2 bases, leaving 2 bases of the junction unmatched. The CDR3 is made up of 14 amino acids. Germline CDR1 reads SGHRS; CDR2 reads YFSETQ. CDR3 protein: CASSLAGSSYEQYF. CDR3 sequence (DNA): TGCGCCAGCAGCTTAGCGGGAAGCTCCTACGAGCAGTACTTC.

The V gene is TRBV7-3, the J gene TRBJ2-3, with 8 bases aligning to TRBD1. Germline CDR1 reads SGHTA; CDR2 reads FQGTGA. The CDR3 loop spans 16 amino acids. With 1 base clipped from V and 3 bases from J, the junction kept 6 bases outside the gene matches. DNA of the CDR3: TGTGCCAGCAGCTTAAGACAGGGGCGGTGGACAGATACGCAGTATTTT. This encodes CASSLRQGRWTDTQYF.

J is TRBJ2-3 and V is TRBV28; D not resolved. Trimming left V 6 bases short and J 4 bases short, with 8 bases between. The CDR3 is 12 residues long. Looked up from germline, CDR1 is MDHEN and CDR2 is SYDVKM. The CDR3 DNA follows: TGTGCCAGCAGAGTAAGAGCAGATACGCAGTATTTT. Translation: CASRVRADTQYF.

V gene TRBV9 combines with J gene TRBJ1-5; perhaps TRBD1 as D (6 bases). The CDR3 loop spans 15 amino acids. Trimming removed 3 bases at V and 6 bases at J, with 16 bases between. The germline CDR1 and CDR2 sequences are SGDLS and YYNGEE. The CDR3 nucleotides are TGTGCCAGCAGCGAGGGGGGAGGGGCCGGTCAGCCCCAGCATTTT. This encodes CASSEGGGAGQPQHF.

The chain employs TRBV14 and TRBJ1-1; 7 bases agree with TRBD1. Unmatched junction bases numbered 8, after V lost 5 bases and J lost 5 bases. This CDR3 is 14 amino acids long. The germline CDR1 and CDR2 sequences are SGHDN and FVKESK. The CDR3 sequence: CASSANRGGTEAFF. The DNA of the CDR3 is TGTGCCAGCAGCGCCAACAGGGGAGGTACTGAAGCTTTCTTT.

This clone was counted a single time. The chain has TRBV7-3 and TRBJ1-1; D call uncertain. In germline, CDR1 is SGHTA, CDR2 FQGTGA. Trimming shortened V by 2 bases and J by 1 base, and 8 bases separated the two germline ends. The CDR3 length is 14 residues. The CDR3 here is CASSLSPSNTEAFF. The CDR3, as DNA: TGTGCCAGCAGCTTATCCCCATCGAACACTGAAGCTTTCTTT.

This chain links TRBV11-2 with TRBJ1-1; no clear D. The CDR3 runs 16 residues. Germline V gene sequence: CDR1 SGHAT, CDR2 FQNNGV. V was shortened by 1 base and J by 1 base, with 13 bases between the two germline ends. The CDR3 loop reads CASSLGSGIPNTEAFF. In nucleotides, the CDR3 is TGTGCCAGCAGCTTAGGATCGGGGATTCCGAACACTGAAGCTTTCTTT.

The gene calls are TRBV4-1 and TRBJ2-5; the D gene is possibly TRBD2 (5 bases). The end of the DNA fits TRBJ2-7 better, so the J call may be wrong. Germline CDR1 is MGHRA and CDR2 is YSYEKL. There are 13 residues in the CDR3. The CDR3 sequence is CASSRDYPYEQYF. The CDR3, as DNA: TGCGCCAGCAGCCGAGACTACCCCTACGAGCAGTACTTC.

The J gene is TRBJ2-1, the V gene TRBV5-7, with 8 bases matching TRBD1. TRBV5-7 is marked as an open reading frame, function uncertain. This CDR3 region has 19 residues. The V gene end was trimmed by 3 bases and the J gene end by 0 bases; junction bases not matched to a gene: 14. The CDR3 is CASSSPERTGWGSYNEQFF. In nucleotides, the CDR3 is TGTGCCAGCAGCTCGCCAGAAAGGACAGGGTGGGGCTCCTACAATGAGCAGTTCTTC.

The V call is TRBV5-6, the J call TRBJ1-1, with 8 bases aligning to TRBD1. Germline CDR1 and CDR2: SGHDT and YYEEEE. This CDR3 has 14 amino acids. The V and J ends lost 3 bases and 1 base, in that order; junction bases with no gene match: 2. This chain's CDR3 is CASSSGTGNTEAFF. For the CDR3, the DNA is TGTGCCAGCAGCTCCGGGACAGGGAACACTGAAGCTTTCTTT.

This chain connects TRBV4-1 to TRBJ1-6; D might be TRBD1 (5 bases). Trimming removed 1 base from V and 10 bases from J, with 14 bases in between. CDR3 length: 15 amino acids. CDR1 is MGHRA, CDR2 YSYEKL, per germline. Here the CDR3 reads CASSQAGGGVSPLHF. DNA for the CDR3: TGCGCCAGCAGCCAAGCGGGCGGGGGAGTATCACCCCTCCACTTT.

Only a few counts were recorded for this clone. The chain is built from TRBV7-9 and TRBJ1-1; D ambiguous. The CDR3 has 12 amino acids. V gave up 3 bases and J gave up 4 bases, with 6 bases separating them. Germline-derived CDR1 and CDR2 are SEHNR and FQNEAQ (reference sequence). The DNA of the CDR3 is TGTGCCAGCAGCTTTGTATCCACTGAAGCTTTCTTT. This codes for CASSFVSTEAFF.

This clone was counted a few times. The chain joins TRBV6-5 to TRBJ1-6; D call uncertain. Germline V gene sequence: CDR1 MNHEY, CDR2 SVGAGI. Trimming took off 2 bases at V and 7 bases at J, with 3 bases between the two ends. This CDR3 region has 12 residues. The CDR3 is CASSYPNSPLHF. Written as DNA, the CDR3 is TGTGCCAGCAGTTACCCAAATTCACCCCTCCACTTT.

The sample holds a few counts of this clone. The rearrangement joins TRBV5-5 to TRBJ2-6, with 11 bases identical to TRBD2. This CDR3 has 17 residues. Germline CDR1 and CDR2: SGHKS and YYEKEE (reference sequence). With 4 bases clipped from V and 2 bases from J, the junction kept 5 bases outside the gene matches. Here the CDR3 DNA reads TGTGCCAGCAGCACACTAGCGGGAGCCGCTGGGGCCAACGTCCTGACTTTC. It encodes CASSTLAGAAGANVLTF.

The rearrangement uses TRBV6-5 and TRBJ1-1, with D perhaps TRBD1 (5 bases). Germline CDR1 is MNHEY and CDR2 is SVGAGI. This CDR3 contains 14 residues. Trimming left V 2 bases short and J 5 bases short, with 12 bases between. The DNA of the CDR3 is TGTGCCAGCAGTTACCAGGGCGGTGGGACTGAAGCTTTCTTT. It codes for CASSYQGGGTEAFF.

This chain uses TRBV7-6 with TRBJ1-1; weak D call: TRBD1 (6 bases). CDR1 and CDR2 from the germline V gene are SGHVS and FNYEAQ. Trimming took off 3 bases at V and 1 base at J, with 12 bases between the two ends. The CDR3 sequence is 15 residues long. DNA for the CDR3: TGTGCCAGCAGCTTGGGGGCGAGGGGGAACACTGAAGCTTTCTTT. This translates into CASSLGARGNTEAFF.